The rows below give T cell receptor beta chains drawn from one sample of a study of CD8+ T cells in alopecia areata. Only in-frame clones appear in the TCRdb table, and some are missing; sequencing was by immunoSEQ multiplex PCR. The profile shows about 120,000 clones, 35% to 40% of them singletons. The specimen was CD4+ T cells sorted from blood. These TCRs come from a human donor with alopecia areata. The CDR3 runs from the conserved cysteine through the conserved F or W. D genes are given only for firm matches. Clone size is stated in some rows and not others, as once, few, many or a class when expanded.

D gene | J gene | V gene | clone size | CDR3 protein | CDR3 DNA
. | TRBJ1-1 | TRBV5-6 | . | CASSLEGDPEAFF | TGTGCCAGCAGCTTGGAGGGGGACCCTGAAGCTTTCTTT
. | TRBJ2-1 | TRBV29-1 | few | CSVEELEGNEQFF | TGCAGCGTTGAAGAACTAGAAGGCAATGAGCAGTTCTTC
. | TRBJ2-5 | TRBV5-1 | . | CASSLSGEETQYF | TGCGCCAGCAGCTTATCAGGGGAAGAGACCCAGTACTTC
TRBD1 | TRBJ2-7 | TRBV5-1 | . | CASSLEPGTGVVEQYF | TGCGCCAGCAGCTTGGAACCAGGGACAGGGGTGGTCGAGCAGTACTTC
TRBD1 | TRBJ2-7 | TRBV10-3 | few | CAIRAGGIYEQYF | TGTGCCATCAGGGCAGGGGGAATCTACGAGCAGTACTTC
TRBD1 | TRBJ2-6 | TRBV7-2 | . | CASSRQGSSGANVLTF | TGTGCCAGCAGCCGACAGGGTAGCTCTGGGGCCAACGTCCTGACTTTC
TRBD1 | TRBJ1-2 | TRBV29-1 | few | CSVERQGKYGYTF | TGCAGCGTTGAACGACAGGGGAAGTATGGCTACACCTTC
. | TRBJ2-1 | TRBV28 | . | CASSVGYEQFF | TGTGCCAGCAGTGTGGGGTATGAGCAGTTCTTC
. | TRBJ1-1 | TRBV29-1 | few | CSARDATEAFF | TGCAGCGCCAGGGATGCCACTGAAGCTTTCTTT
. | TRBJ2-3 | TRBV5-1 | . | CASSQQGSTDTQYF | TGCGCCAGCAGCCAGCAGGGGAGCACAGATACGCAGTATTTT
. | TRBJ2-5 | TRBV2 | few | CASAVGLETQYF | TGTGCCAGCGCGGTAGGATTGGAGACCCAGTACTTC
. | TRBJ2-3 | TRBV29-1 | . | CSVRVAGTDTQYF | TGCAGCGTCCGAGTAGCGGGCACAGATACGCAGTATTTT
. | TRBJ2-5 | TRBV9 | . | CASSGWASQETQYF | TGTGCCAGCAGCGGCTGGGCCTCCCAAGAGACCCAGTACTTC
. | TRBJ1-5 | TRBV30 | . | CAWSSGGPVRMQPQHF | TGTGCCTGGAGTTCCGGGGGGCCGGTCAGGATGCAGCCCCAGCATTTT
. | TRBJ1-2 | TRBV30 | . | CAWSQGGGYTF | TGTGCCTGGAGTCAGGGAGGGGGCTACACCTTC
. | TRBJ1-1 | TRBV30 | once | CAWNPGGHGAFF | TGTGCCTGGAACCCGGGGGGGCATGGGGCTTTCTTT
. | TRBJ2-7 | TRBV7-2 | . | CASSPYGGPVSYEQYF | TGTGCCAGCAGCCCTTACGGCGGGCCCGTGTCCTACGAGCAGTACTTC
. | TRBJ1-5 | TRBV19 | . | CASRDDGAFGDQPQHF | TGTGCCAGTAGGGACGACGGAGCGTTTGGGGATCAGCCCCAGCATTTT
. | TRBJ2-7 | TRBV30 | . | CAWSVASYEQYF | TGTGCCTGGAGTGTAGCGTCCTACGAGCAGTACTTC
. | TRBJ2-1 | TRBV20-1 | . | CSAFSGNEQFF | TGCAGTGCTTTTAGCGGCAATGAGCAGTTCTTC
TRBD1 | TRBJ2-3 | TRBV7-3 | . | CASSTGQGSTDTQYF | TGTGCCAGCAGCACAGGACAGGGGAGCACAGATACGCAGTATTTT
. | TRBJ1-2 | TRBV9 | . | CASSVDAYTSYGYTF | TGTGCCAGCAGCGTAGATGCCTACACCAGCTATGGCTACACCTTC
TRBD1 | TRBJ2-7 | TRBV28 | . | CASRGDTPGGSYEQYF | TGTGCCAGCAGAGGGGACACCCCAGGGGGTTCCTACGAGCAGTACTTC
. | TRBJ2-3 | TRBV28 | few | CASSLPVFPMQYF | TGTGCCAGCAGTTTACCTGTGTTCCCCATGCAGTATTTT
TRBD2 | TRBJ2-1 | TRBV30 | . | CAWVSGRLRNEQFF | TGTGCCTGGGTTAGCGGGAGGCTGCGGAATGAGCAGTTCTTC
. | TRBJ1-2 | TRBV9 | . | CASSSRWKDGGYTF | TGTGCCAGCAGCTCCCGATGGAAGGATGGCGGCTACACCTTC
. | TRBJ2-3 | TRBV5-1 | few | CASSLASSTDTQYF | TGCGCCAGCAGCTTGGCCTCTTCTACAGATACGCAGTATTTT